This TCR beta chain came from a study of blood T cells in healthy people across ages. Study details: When template switching was applied, about one barcoded beta molecule was captured per two T cells.

The CDR3 loop spans 18 amino acids. Trimming cost V 0 bases and J 3 bases; bases outside gene matches: 14. Per the germline V gene, CDR1 is ENHRY and CDR2 is SYGVKD. Primed by a sample-barcoded 5' primer and a J-beta primer mix, a second PCR proceeded for roughly 7 to 11 cycles. TCRdb re-called the 5' RACE reads with MiXCR, one entry per CDR3 protein. The repertoire holds 910,000 or so distinct CDR3 sequences, roughly half seen once, with about a fifth in the top ten. As concerns this clonotype: Its antigen is not known.

Study conclusions and caveats: Whereas aged donors had fewer naive CD4+ cells, long-lived donors had more of them and higher diversity.

This chain links TRBV10-3 with TRBJ2-7; the match to TRBD1 covers 7 bases. This clonotype was sampled from a woman aged 60-75 years in good health. The sample comprised blood. Here the CDR3 reads CAISESTRQGVPNYEQYF. CDR3 bases: TGTGCCATCAGTGAGTCGACTCGGCAGGGGGTCCCCAACTACGAGCAGTACTTC.